The entry below gives a single T cell receptor beta chain sequence along with its context. The authors' processing: How many nucleated cells were present was estimated from reference gene primer amplification. Method: immunoSEQ multiplex PCR; TCRdb's copy keeps in-frame clones and lacks some. The V and J calls and clone size come from that table; D and trimming were worked out from the DNA. This repertoire shows 200,000 to 250,000 clones, 70% to 90% found once; its top ten account for 2.2%. J lost 3 bases, V lost 6 bases, and 1 base had no gene match. The CDR3 sequence is 13 residues long. Germline lookup yields CDR1 LNHDA and CDR2 SQIVND (reference sequence). The data were obtained in a study of blood T cell repertoires in COVID-19. Study overall: There were acute and convalescent COVID-19 samples, and they came from the United States, Italy and Spain. In each case, the material was cDNA or gDNA derived from T cells, B-cell-depleted T cells, or PBMCs.

J is TRBJ1-2 and V is TRBV19; 10 bases align to TRBD1. The sequencing input was peripheral blood. The receptor was isolated from a man aged 25-45 years who had recovered from COVID-19. The chain's CDR3 is CASRDRGDYGYTF. In DNA, the CDR3 is TGTGCCAGTAGGGACAGGGGGGACTATGGCTACACCTTC.